These 10 T cell receptor beta chains were all obtained from the same sample, sequenced in a study of blood T cell repertoires in COVID-19. TCRdb keeps only in-frame clones here, not all; method: immunoSEQ multiplex PCR. The sample lists approximately 110,000 clones; roughly 80% were seen once. The sample comprised peripheral blood. All receptors come from a man between 65 and 85 years old with active or convalescent COVID-19.

This clone was counted a few times. V usage is TRBV18 and J usage is TRBJ1-2; a possible D gene is TRBD1 (6 bases). V was pared by 4 bases and J by 7 bases, with 13 bases between. CDR1 and CDR2 (germline): KGHSH, LQKENI. The CDR3 has 13 amino acids. CDR3 in DNA: TGTGCCAGCTCACAGTCTGCGGGGGCTGGCTACACCTTC. It translates to CASSQSAGAGYTF.

The chain combines TRBV10-3 with TRBJ2-1; no clear D gene. Per germline, CDR1 ENHRY and CDR2 SYGVKD. The ends were cut back, 4 bases at V and 0 bases at J, with 19 bases in the middle. This CDR3 contains 18 residues. The CDR3 reads CAISGRGSIQSSYNEQFF. The DNA for the CDR3 is TGTGCCATCAGTGGCCGAGGCAGCATTCAGTCCTCCTACAATGAGCAGTTCTTC.

V gene TRBV2 combines with J gene TRBJ1-5; D perhaps matches TRBD1 (6 bases). V was shortened by 6 bases and J by 7 bases, with 16 bases between the two germline ends. Germline V gene sequence: CDR1 SNHLY, CDR2 FYNNEI. CDR3 length equals 14 residues. The CDR3 DNA reads as TGTGCCAGCAGGGGCCCAGGGGTGGAGCAGCCCCAGCATTTT. This encodes CASRGPGVEQPQHF.

This chain links TRBV2 with TRBJ1-5; TRBD1 matches 9 bases. The CDR3 is 14 amino acids. The V and J ends lost 4 bases and 6 bases, in that order; junction bases with no gene match: 4. Germline V lookup: CDR1 SNHLY, CDR2 FYNNEI. DNA for the CDR3: TGTGCCAGCAGTGGGACAGGGGAATTTCAGCCCCAGCATTTT. This codes for CASSGTGEFQPQHF. Variable domain in full (rest from reference TRBV2 and TRBJ1-5): EPEVTQTPSHQVTQMGQEVILRCVPISNHLYFYWYRQILGQKVEFLVSFYNNEISEKSEIFDDQFSVERPDGSNFTLKIRSTKLEDSAMYFCASSGTGEFQPQHFGDGTRLSIL.

V is TRBV5-8 and J is TRBJ2-5; D is perhaps TRBD2 (6 bases). CDR1 and CDR2 from the germline V gene are SGHTS and YDEGEE. This CDR3 has 13 residues. V lost 0 bases and J 9 bases, leaving 12 bases between the germline ends. CDR3 residues: CASSLGGPGAQYF. The CDR3, as DNA: TGTGCCAGCAGCTTGGGTGGACCGGGGGCCCAGTACTTC. Combining the CDR3 with reference TRBV5-8 and TRBJ2-5 gives the whole variable domain EAGVTQSPTHLIKTRGQQATLRCSPISGHTSVYWYQQALGLGLQFLLWYDEGEERNRGNFPPRFSGRQFPNYSSELNVNALELEDSALYLCASSLGGPGAQYFGPGTRLLVL.

The genes are TRBV5-1 and TRBJ1-4; weak D call: TRBD1 (6 bases). V gave up 2 bases and J gave up 0 bases, with 8 bases separating them. Germline CDR1 is SGHRS and CDR2 is YFSETQ. The CDR3 totals 15 residues. The DNA of the CDR3 is TGCGCCAGCAGCTTCGGGACAACAACTAATGAAAAACTGTTTTTT. Amino acid sequence: CASSFGTTTNEKLFF.

The chain recombines TRBV2 with TRBJ2-4; a possible D gene is TRBD1 (5 bases). Per the germline V gene, CDR1 is SNHLY and CDR2 is FYNNEI. V dropped 7 bases and J dropped 8 bases, with 18 bases sitting between them. The CDR3 extends over 14 amino acids. The CDR3: CASIVDQGKYIQYF. The CDR3, as DNA: TGTGCCAGCATAGTGGATCAGGGTAAATACATTCAGTACTTC.

The rearrangement joins TRBV19 to TRBJ1-5; 7 positions agree with TRBD1. Germline V lookup: CDR1 LNHDA, CDR2 SQIVND (reference sequence). With 3 bases clipped from V and 7 bases from J, the junction kept 9 bases outside the gene matches. This CDR3 is 15 amino acids long. The CDR3 is CASSMREGAGQPQHF. The CDR3 region has the DNA TGTGCCAGTAGTATGAGAGAGGGGGCAGGGCAGCCCCAGCATTTT.

Here the CDR3 reads CASSRPGLDEQYF. Here the CDR3 DNA reads TGTGCCAGCAGTCGACCGGGACTAGACGAGCAGTACTTC. The chain combines TRBV28 with TRBJ2-7; 8 bases match TRBD2. The V and J ends lost 5 bases and 5 bases, in that order; junction bases with no gene match: 5. The germline CDR1 and CDR2 sequences are MDHEN and SYDVKM. This CDR3 region has 13 residues.

The chain combines TRBV5-4 with TRBJ1-1; possibly TRBD1 for D (5 bases). V dropped 2 bases and J dropped 4 bases, with 15 bases sitting between them. Germline V CDR1 and CDR2: SGHNT, YYREEE (reference sequence). This CDR3 comprises 15 residues. CDR3 protein: CASSFSQGKGTEAFF. In DNA, the CDR3 is TGTGCCAGCAGCTTTTCGCAGGGCAAGGGCACTGAAGCTTTCTTT.